Sequencing of this T cell receptor (beta chain) was carried out in a study of Ad26.COV2.S vaccination and SARS-CoV-2 variants. The overall study: Once or twice, 56 days apart, Ad26.COV2.S was delivered intramuscularly.

CDR3 length: 13 amino acids. Germline V lookup: CDR1 MNHEY, CDR2 SVGEGT. Trimming took 2 bases from V and 3 from J, leaving 8 bases between them. Assay: immunoSEQ multiplex PCR; the TCRdb copy retains only in-frame clones and omits some. Seen here are around 300,000 clones, 85% to 90% observed once, and the top ten hold 5%. This clone was recorded once. Indicated treatment: roughly 19 received Ad26.COV2.S at low or high dose, single or two shots; roughly five received placebo; per-sample allocation not given. The study sampled participants on day 63 after the first vaccine or placebo injection. An Ad26 vector carrying the Wuhan-strain SARS-CoV-2 spike served as the vaccine.

The sequence was collected from a person between 18 and 59 years old who received the Ad26.COV2.S COVID-19 vaccine or a placebo. This chain uses TRBV6-2 or TRBV6-3 with TRBJ2-7, with D perhaps given as TRBD1 or TRBD2 (5 bases each). This specimen was peripheral blood, taken in a trial of Ad26.COV2.S vaccine versus placebo. The CDR3 DNA reads TGTGCCAGCAGTTACGCTGGGGGCTACGAGCAGTACTTC. Amino acid sequence: CASSYAGGYEQYF.